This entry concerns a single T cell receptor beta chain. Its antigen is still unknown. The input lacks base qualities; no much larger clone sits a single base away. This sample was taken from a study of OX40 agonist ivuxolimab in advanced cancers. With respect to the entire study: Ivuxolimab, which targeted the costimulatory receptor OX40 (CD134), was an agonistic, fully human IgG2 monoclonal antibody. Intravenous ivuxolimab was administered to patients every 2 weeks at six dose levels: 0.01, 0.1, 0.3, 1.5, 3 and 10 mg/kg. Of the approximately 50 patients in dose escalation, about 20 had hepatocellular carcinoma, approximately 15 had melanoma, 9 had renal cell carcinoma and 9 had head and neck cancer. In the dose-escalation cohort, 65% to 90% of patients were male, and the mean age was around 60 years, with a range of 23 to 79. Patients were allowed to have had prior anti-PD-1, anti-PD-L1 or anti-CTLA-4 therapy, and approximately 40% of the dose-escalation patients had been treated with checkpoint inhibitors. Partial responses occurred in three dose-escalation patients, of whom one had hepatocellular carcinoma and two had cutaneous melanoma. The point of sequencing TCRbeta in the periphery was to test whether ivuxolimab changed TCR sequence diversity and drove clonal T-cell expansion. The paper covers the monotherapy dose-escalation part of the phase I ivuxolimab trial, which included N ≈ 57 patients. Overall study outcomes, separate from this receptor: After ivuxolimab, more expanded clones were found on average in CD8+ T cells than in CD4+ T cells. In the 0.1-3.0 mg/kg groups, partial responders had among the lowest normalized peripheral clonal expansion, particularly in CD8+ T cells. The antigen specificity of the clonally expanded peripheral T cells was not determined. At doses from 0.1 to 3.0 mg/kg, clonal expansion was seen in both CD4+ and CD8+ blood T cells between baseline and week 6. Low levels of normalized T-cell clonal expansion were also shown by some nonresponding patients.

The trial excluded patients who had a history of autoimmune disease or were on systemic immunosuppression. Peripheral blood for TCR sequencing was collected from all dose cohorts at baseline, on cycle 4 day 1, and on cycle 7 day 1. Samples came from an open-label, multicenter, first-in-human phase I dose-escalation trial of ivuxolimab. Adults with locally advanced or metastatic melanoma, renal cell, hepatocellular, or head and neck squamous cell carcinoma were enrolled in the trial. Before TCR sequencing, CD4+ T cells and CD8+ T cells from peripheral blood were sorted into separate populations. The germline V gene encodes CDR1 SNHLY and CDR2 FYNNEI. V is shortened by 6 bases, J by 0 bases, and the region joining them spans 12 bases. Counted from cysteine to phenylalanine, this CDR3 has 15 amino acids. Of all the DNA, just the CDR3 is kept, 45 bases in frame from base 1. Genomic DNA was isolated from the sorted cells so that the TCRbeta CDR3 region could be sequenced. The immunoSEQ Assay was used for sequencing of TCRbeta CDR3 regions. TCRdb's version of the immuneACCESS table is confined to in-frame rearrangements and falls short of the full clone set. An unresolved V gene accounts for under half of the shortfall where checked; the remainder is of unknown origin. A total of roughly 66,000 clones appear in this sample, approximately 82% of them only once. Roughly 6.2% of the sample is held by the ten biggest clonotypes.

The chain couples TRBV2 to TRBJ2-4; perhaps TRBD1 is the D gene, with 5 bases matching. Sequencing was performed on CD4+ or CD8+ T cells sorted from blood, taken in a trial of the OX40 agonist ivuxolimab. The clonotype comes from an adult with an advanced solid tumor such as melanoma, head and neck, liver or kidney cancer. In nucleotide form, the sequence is TGTGCCAGCAGCCCACAGGATTCAGCCAAAAACATTCAGTACTTC. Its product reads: CASSPQDSAKNIQYF.